The sequence of this TCR beta chain was determined in a study of OX40 agonist ivuxolimab in advanced cancers. Per germline, CDR1 GTSNPN and CDR2 SVGIG (reference sequence). V was cut by 0 bases and J by 2 bases, with 8 bases left in between. This CDR3 comprises 13 residues. Only in-frame clones appear in the TCRdb table, and some are missing; sequencing was by immunoSEQ multiplex PCR. The sample has 20,000 to 25,000 clones, 70% to 90% seen once. The receptor was isolated from an adult with an advanced solid tumor such as melanoma, head and neck, liver or kidney cancer. The chain couples TRBV30 to TRBJ2-7, with D unclear. This material consisted of CD4+ or CD8+ T cells sorted from blood, taken in a trial of the OX40 agonist ivuxolimab. The CDR3 reads CAWSVGGTYEQYF. The CDR3 DNA reads as TGTGCCTGGAGTGTAGGCGGTACCTACGAGCAGTACTTC.